This T cell receptor (beta chain) was observed in a study of blood T cell repertoires in COVID-19 (dated by TCRdb to the early 2020s). In the study overall: Collaborator samples came from the United States, Italy and Spain and covered acute and convalescent phases of COVID-19. The dataset comprised deeply sampled blood TCRbeta repertoires from subjects exposed to, actively infected with, or recovered from COVID-19. Where available, HLA class I and class II types were taken from metadata supplied by the sample provider and were not determined by assay-based typing. Samples were obtained from the ongoing ImmuneRACE study (first 160 participants) and from over 1,000 subjects provided by 6 global collaborators. A de-identified subject ID, COVID-19 status, age in years and sex were almost always included in the sample metadata. A freely available public database, intended as a resource for researchers studying the immune response to SARS-CoV-2, is where the repertoires were released. The material from the prospective study consisted of cDNA or gDNA derived from T cells, B-cell-depleted T cells, or PBMCs.

Paper-wide results and their limitations: How much clinical and demographic metadata was included differed by source and by participant, and the metadata was provided uncurated.

In Seattle, one collaborating source enrolled patients while the infection was active and tracked those patients longitudinally over the course of disease. Whole blood was collected in K2EDTA tubes by collaborating institutions according to the institutions' own protocols. For TCRbeta analysis, collaborator samples were shipped as frozen whole blood, as isolated PBMCs, or as DNA extracted from either sample type. TCRbeta CDR3 regions were amplified from genomic DNA using the immunoSEQ Assay, a bias-controlled multiplex PCR. The published analysis was carried out like this. Within the assay, amplification of reference gene primers was used to estimate how many nucleated cells each sample contained. Sequence reads were collapsed and filtered to measure the absolute abundance of every unique TCRbeta CDR3 rearrangement. Productive Simpson clonality was computed per sample as the square root of Simpson's diversity index over productive rearrangements. TCRdb re-hosts the immuneACCESS table, in-frame sequences only. Its copies lack some clones; in the studies checked, an unresolved V gene accounts for under half of them, and the cause for the rest is not known. The DNA gave D and trimming, while V, J and clone size come from that table. This sample gives under 400,000 clones in total; around 87% of them show up just once. The ten largest make up roughly a tenth of the sample.

Details on this clone: No cognate antigen has been identified for it. No base qualities exist here, and no much larger clone lies one base off it.

V is cut by 0 bases and J by 4 bases, and the space between the germline ends is 14 bases. CDR1 and CDR2 (MNHEY, SVGAGI) derive from the germline V gene. Counted from cysteine to phenylalanine, this CDR3 has 16 amino acids. The CDR3 DNA has 48 bases and is translated from base 1. The clonotype originates from a woman aged 25 to 39 with COVID-19, enrolled during active disease. Material for sequencing was peripheral blood. The sequence is built from TRBV6-5 and TRBJ2-3; no confident D gene assignment can be made. The DNA sequence is given as TGTGCCAGCAGTTACTCGAGAGCAATAGATGCAGATACGCAGTATTTT. Protein translation: CASSYSRAIDADTQYF.